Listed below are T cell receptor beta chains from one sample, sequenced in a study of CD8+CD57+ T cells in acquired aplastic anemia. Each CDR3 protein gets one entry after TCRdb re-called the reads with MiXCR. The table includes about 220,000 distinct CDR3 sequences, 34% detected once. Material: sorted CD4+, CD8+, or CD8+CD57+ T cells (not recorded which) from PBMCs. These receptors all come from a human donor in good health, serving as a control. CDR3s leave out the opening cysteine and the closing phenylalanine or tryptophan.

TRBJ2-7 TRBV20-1 SGSGGSYEQY
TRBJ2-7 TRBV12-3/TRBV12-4 ASSEGSEQY
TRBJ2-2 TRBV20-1 SARVGNLNTGELF
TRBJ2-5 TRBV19 ASSPTTPQETQY
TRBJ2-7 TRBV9 ASSARGQGVLEQY
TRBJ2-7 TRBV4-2 ASSQDRAGGLLWPREQY
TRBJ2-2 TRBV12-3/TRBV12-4 ASSLVRAGELF
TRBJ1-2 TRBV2 ASSESGRGYT
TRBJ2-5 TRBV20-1 SAKRAGGLETQY
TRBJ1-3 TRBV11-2 ARRGDSGNTIY
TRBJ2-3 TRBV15 ATSRDRFGTDTQY
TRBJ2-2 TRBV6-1 ASSPTSPTGELF
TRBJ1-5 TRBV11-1 ASSLARWTGGVSSNQPQH
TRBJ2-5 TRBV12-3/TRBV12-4 ASSLGTGTETQY
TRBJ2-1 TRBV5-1 ASSLASREGYNEQF
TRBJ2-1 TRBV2 ASSDRLRTSGTGEQF
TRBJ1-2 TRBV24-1 ATSDLQDGGAGYT
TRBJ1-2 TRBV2 ASRVQAYYGYT
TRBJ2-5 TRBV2 ASSKNGLAGETQY
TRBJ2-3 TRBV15 ATSRGGADTQY
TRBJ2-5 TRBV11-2 ASSSVWTGETQY
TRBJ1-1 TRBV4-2 ASSQVGESEAF
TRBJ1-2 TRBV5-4 ASSQSSYGYT
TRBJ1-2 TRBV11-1 ASSHWDAKTTNYGYT
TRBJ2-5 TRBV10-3 AISDAGIQETQY